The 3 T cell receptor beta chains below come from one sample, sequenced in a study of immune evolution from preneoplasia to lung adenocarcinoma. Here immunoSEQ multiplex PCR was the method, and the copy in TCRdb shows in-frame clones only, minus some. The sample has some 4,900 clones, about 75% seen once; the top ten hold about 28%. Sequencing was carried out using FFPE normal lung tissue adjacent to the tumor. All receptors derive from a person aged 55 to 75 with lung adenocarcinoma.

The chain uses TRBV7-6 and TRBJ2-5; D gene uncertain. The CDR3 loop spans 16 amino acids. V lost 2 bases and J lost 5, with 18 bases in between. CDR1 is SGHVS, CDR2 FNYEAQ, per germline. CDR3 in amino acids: CASSLTNRAPTETQYF. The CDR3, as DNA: TGTGCCAGCAGCTTAACGAATCGCGCCCCTACGGAGACCCAGTACTTC.

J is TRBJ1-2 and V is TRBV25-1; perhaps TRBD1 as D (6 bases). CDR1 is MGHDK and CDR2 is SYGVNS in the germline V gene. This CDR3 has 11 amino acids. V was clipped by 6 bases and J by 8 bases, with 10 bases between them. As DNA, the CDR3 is TGTGCCAGCAGGTTCGGGGGCGGCTACACCTTC. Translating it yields CASRFGGGYTF.

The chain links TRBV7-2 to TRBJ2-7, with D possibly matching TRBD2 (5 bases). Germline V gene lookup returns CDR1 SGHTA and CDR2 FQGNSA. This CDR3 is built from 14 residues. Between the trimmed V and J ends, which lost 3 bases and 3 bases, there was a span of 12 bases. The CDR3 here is CASSLQDFFYEQYF. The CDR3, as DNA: TGTGCCAGCAGCTTGCAGGACTTTTTCTACGAGCAGTACTTC.